Listed here is a single T cell receptor beta chain. This entry belongs to a study of memory CD4+ T cells and cytomegalovirus serostatus. V was clipped by 0 bases and J by 4 bases, with 9 bases between them. CDR3 size: 14 residues. Germline CDR1 and CDR2: LNHNV and YYDKDF (reference sequence). Single viable CD3+CD4+CD8-CD45RO+ cells were sorted as the memory CD4+ T cells. Total CD4+ T cells were enriched by CD4 positive selection. Original processing notes: Out-of-frame sequences were removed, leaving a few million distinct TCRbeta sequences. TCRdb's table, derived via immunoSEQ multiplex PCR, lists solely in-frame clones and lacks some. The V and J calls and the clone size are those of that table, but D and trimming were determined from the DNA. The data hold around 25,000 clones, with around 76% observed a single time.

The sequence came from an adult in good health and CMV-seronegative. The chain combines TRBV15 with TRBJ1-1; D unresolved. Source material: memory CD4+ T cells from blood. The CDR3 DNA is TGTGCCACCAGCAGAGATCGAGGCGGCACTGAAGCTTTCTTT. Translated, it gives CATSRDRGGTEAFF.